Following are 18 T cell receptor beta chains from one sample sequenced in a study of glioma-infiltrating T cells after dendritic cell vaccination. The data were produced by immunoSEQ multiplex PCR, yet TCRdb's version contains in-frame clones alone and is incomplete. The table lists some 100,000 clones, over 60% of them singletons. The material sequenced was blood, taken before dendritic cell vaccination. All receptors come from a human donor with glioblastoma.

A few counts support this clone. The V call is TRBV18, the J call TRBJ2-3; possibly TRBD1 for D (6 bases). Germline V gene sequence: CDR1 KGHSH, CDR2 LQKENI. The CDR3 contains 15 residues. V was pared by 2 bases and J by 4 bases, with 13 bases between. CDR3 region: CASSPIGGQSDTQYF. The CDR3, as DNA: TGTGCCAGCTCACCAATTGGGGGCCAATCAGATACGCAGTATTTT.

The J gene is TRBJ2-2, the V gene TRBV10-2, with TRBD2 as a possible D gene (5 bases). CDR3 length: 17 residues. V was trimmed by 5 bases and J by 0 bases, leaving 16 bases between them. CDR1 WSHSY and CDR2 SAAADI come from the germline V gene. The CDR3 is CASSLISGTANTGELFF. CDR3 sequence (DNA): TGCGCCAGCAGTCTGATCAGCGGCACCGCGAACACCGGGGAGCTGTTTTTT.

The CDR3 region is CASLPRGSGNTIYF. CDR3 coding DNA: TGTGCCAGCCTTCCCAGGGGCTCTGGAAACACCATATATTTT. The rearrangement joins TRBV7-8 to TRBJ1-3, with D tentatively TRBD1 (6 bases). The germline V and J ends were trimmed by 8 bases and 0 bases, with 11 bases remaining between them. This CDR3 spans 14 amino acids. Germline CDR1 and CDR2: SGHVS and FQNEAQ.

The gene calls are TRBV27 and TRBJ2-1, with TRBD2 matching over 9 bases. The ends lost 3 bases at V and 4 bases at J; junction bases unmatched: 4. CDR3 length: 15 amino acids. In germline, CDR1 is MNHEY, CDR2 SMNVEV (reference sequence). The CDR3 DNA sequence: TGTGCCAGCAGTTTGGCGGGAGGGACGTACAATGAGCAGTTCTTC. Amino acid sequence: CASSLAGGTYNEQFF.

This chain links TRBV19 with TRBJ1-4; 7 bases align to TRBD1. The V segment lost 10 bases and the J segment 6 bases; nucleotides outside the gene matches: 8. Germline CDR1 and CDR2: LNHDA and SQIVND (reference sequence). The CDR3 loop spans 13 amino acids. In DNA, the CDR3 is TGTGCCACCGGGGACAGTTGGGATGAAAAACTGTTTTTT. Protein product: CATGDSWDEKLFF.

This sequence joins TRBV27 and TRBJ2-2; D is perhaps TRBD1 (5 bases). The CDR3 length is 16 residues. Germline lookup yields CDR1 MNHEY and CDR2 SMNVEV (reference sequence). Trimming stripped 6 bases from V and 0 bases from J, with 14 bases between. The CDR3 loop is CASSKDRGTNTGELFF. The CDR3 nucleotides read TGTGCCAGCAGCAAAGATAGGGGTACGAACACCGGGGAGCTGTTTTTT.

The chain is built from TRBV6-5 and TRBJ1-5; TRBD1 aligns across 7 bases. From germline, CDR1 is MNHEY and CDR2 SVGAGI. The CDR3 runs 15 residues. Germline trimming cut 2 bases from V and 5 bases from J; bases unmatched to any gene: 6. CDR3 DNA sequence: TGTGCCAGCAGTTACAGTACAGGGGTTGATCAGCCCCAGCATTTT. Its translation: CASSYSTGVDQPQHF.

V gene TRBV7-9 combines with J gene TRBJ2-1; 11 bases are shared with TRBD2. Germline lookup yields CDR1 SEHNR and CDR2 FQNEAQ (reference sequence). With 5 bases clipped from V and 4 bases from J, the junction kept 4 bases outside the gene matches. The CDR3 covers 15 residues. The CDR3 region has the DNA TGTGCCAGCAGCCCGAGACTAGCGGGGTACAATGAGCAGTTCTTC. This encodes CASSPRLAGYNEQFF. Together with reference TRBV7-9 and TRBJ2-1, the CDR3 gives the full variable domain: DTGVSQNPRHKITKRGQNVTFRCDPISEHNRLYWYRQTLGQGPEFLTYFQNEAQLEKSRLLSDRFSAERPKGSFSTLEIQRTEQGDSAMYLCASSPRLAGYNEQFFGPGTRLTVL.

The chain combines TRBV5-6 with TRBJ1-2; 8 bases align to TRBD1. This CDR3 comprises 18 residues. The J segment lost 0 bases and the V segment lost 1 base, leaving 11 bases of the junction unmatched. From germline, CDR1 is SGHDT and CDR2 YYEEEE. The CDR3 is CASSLPGYRGEANYGYTF. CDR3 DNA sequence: TGTGCCAGCAGCTTGCCCGGCTACAGGGGGGAAGCTAACTATGGCTACACCTTC.

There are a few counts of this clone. The CDR3 bases are TGTGCCAGCAGTTCCGGGACAGGGGTTATCTATGGCTACACCTTC. This codes for CASSSGTGVIYGYTF. The V call is TRBV27, the J call TRBJ1-2; 10 bases match TRBD1. Trimming removed 4 bases from V and 4 bases from J; junction bases left unmatched: 6. The CDR3 runs 15 residues. The germline gives CDR1 MNHEY, CDR2 SMNVEV (reference sequence).

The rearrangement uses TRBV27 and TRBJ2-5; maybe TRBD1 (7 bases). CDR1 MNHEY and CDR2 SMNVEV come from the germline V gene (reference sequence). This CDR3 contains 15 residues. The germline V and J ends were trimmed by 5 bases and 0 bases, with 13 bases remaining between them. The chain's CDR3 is CASSDREAYQETQYF. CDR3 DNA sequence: TGTGCCAGCAGTGACAGGGAGGCTTACCAAGAGACCCAGTACTTC.

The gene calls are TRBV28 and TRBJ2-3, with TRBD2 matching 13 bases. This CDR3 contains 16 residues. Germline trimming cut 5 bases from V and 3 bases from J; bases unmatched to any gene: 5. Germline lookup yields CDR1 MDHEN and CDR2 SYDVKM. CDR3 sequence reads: CASSQPGLAGTDTQYF. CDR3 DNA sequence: TGTGCCAGCAGTCAACCGGGACTAGCGGGAACAGATACGCAGTATTTT.

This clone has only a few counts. This chain's CDR3 is CAISESRDRNSEKLFF. The CDR3 nucleotides read TGTGCCATCAGTGAGTCGAGGGACAGGAATAGTGAAAAACTGTTTTTT. The V gene is TRBV10-3, the J gene TRBJ1-4, with 8 bases that match TRBD1. This CDR3 has 16 residues. Unmatched junction bases numbered 7, after V lost 0 bases and J lost 7 bases. Germline V lookup: CDR1 ENHRY, CDR2 SYGVKD.

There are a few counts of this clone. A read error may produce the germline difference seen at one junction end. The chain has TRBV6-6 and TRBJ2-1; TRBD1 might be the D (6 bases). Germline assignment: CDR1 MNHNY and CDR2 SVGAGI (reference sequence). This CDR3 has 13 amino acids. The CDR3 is CASSYDSGGEGLF. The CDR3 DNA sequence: TGTGCCAGCAGTTACGACAGTGGGGGCGAAGGGCTCTTC.

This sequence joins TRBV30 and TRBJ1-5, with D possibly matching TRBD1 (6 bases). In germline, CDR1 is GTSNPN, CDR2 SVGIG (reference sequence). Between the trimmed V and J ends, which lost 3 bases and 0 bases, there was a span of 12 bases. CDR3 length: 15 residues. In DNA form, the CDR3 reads TGTGCCTGGAGCGCCGGCAGGGGTAGCAATCAGCCCCAGCATTTT. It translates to CAWSAGRGSNQPQHF.

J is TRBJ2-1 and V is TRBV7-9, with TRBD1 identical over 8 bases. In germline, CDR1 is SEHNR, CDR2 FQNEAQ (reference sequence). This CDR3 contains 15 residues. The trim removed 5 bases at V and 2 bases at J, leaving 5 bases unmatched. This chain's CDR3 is CASSLGQGPYNEQFF. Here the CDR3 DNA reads TGTGCCAGCAGCCTCGGACAGGGCCCCTACAATGAGCAGTTCTTC.

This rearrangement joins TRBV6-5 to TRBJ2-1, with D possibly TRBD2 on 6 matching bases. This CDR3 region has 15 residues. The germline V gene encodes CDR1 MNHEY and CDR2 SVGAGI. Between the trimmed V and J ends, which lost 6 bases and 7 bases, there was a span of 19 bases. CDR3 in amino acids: CASSPTEGQMNEQFF. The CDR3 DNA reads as TGTGCCAGCAGCCCTACGGAGGGTCAGATGAATGAGCAGTTCTTC.

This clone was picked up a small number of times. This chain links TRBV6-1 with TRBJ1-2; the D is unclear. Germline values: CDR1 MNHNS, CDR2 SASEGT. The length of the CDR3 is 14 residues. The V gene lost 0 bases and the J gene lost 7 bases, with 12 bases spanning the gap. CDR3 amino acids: CASSEAGRMGGYTF. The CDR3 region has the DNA TGTGCCAGCAGTGAAGCAGGCAGGATGGGTGGCTACACCTTC.